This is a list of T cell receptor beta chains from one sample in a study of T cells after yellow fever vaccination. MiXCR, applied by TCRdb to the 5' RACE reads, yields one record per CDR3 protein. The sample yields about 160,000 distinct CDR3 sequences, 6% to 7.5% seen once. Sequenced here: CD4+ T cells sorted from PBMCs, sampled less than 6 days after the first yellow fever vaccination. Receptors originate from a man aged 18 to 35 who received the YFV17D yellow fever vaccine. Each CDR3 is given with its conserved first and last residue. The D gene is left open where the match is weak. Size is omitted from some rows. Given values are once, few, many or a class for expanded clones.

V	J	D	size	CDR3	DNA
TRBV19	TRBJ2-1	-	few	CASSPGTSYNEQFF	TGTGCCAGTAGTCCCGGGACTTCCTACAATGAGCAGTTCTTC
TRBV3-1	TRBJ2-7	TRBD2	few	CASSQRTSGEYEQYF	TGTGCCAGCAGCCAGAGGACTAGCGGGGAATACGAGCAGTACTTC
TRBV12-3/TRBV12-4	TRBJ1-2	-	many	CASSLSRGWGYTF	TGTGCCAGCAGTTTATCAAGGGGGTGGGGCTACACCTTC
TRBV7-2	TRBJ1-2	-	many	CASSSAGLNYGYTF	TGTGCCAGCAGCTCCGCGGGACTGAACTATGGCTACACCTTC
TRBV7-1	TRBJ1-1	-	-	CASSSLESLLFF	TGTGCCAGCAGCTCCCTAGAAAGCCTTCTATTCTTT
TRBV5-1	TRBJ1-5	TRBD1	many	CASSLDRGGDQPQHF	TGCGCCAGCAGCCTGGACAGGGGAGGCGATCAGCCCCAGCATTTT
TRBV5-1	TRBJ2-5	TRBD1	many	CASSLGGGAETQYF	TGCGCCAGCAGCTTGGGAGGGGGCGCGGAGACCCAGTACTTC
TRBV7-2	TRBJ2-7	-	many	CASSLPIPSEQYF	TGTGCCAGCAGCTTACCTATACCCTCCGAGCAGTACTTC
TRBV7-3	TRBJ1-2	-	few	CASSLTYGSGYTF	TGTGCCAGCAGCTTAACGTACGGGAGCGGCTACACCTTC
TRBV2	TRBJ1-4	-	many	CASNRVNEKLFF	TGTGCCAGCAATAGGGTTAATGAAAAACTGTTTTTT
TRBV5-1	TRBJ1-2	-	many	CASSLGHSYGYTF	TGCGCCAGCAGCTTGGGCCACTCCTATGGCTACACCTTC
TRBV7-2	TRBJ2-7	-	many	CASSPRGDNPYEQYF	TGTGCCAGCAGCCCTAGGGGGGACAATCCCTACGAGCAGTACTTC
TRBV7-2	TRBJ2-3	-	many	CASSDVTSPQTDTQYF	TGTGCCAGCAGCGACGTAACTAGTCCCCAGACAGATACGCAGTATTTT
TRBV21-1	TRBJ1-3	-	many	CASSKDGRGGNTIYF	TGTGCCAGCAGCAAAGACGGCAGGGGTGGAAACACCATATATTTT